The next 20 T cell receptor beta chains were all read from a single sample in a study of T cell repertoires in cytomegalovirus infection. MiXCR, run by TCRdb on the reads, gives a single entry per CDR3 protein. The sample includes roughly 990,000 distinct CDR3 sequences, roughly a third of them seen just once. No antigen has been assigned to these receptors. The sample here was cultured CD8+ T cells from PBMCs, taken from culture after CMV antigen stimulation. The receptors derive from a human donor in good health (CMV status not recorded). Some clones in this sample may be carry-over from other donors' samples.

This clonotype occurred a few times. The chain combines TRBV7-9 with TRBJ2-1, with 7 bases that match TRBD2. After removal of 5 bases from V and 7 bases from J, the junction contained 17 bases not matched to a gene. CDR1 is SEHNR, CDR2 FQNEAQ, per germline (reference sequence). The CDR3 is 17 residues long. The CDR3 spells CASSARLERHSGNEQFF. The CDR3 coding sequence is TGTGCCAGCAGCGCCCGACTAGAACGACATAGCGGGAATGAGCAGTTCTTC.

CDR3: CASSVGDRASPLHF. CDR3 DNA: TGTGCCAGCAGCGTAGGGGACAGGGCGTCACCCCTCCACTTT. The chain recombines TRBV9 with TRBJ1-6; 9 bases line up with TRBD1. CDR3 length: 14 residues. Germline V gene data show CDR1 as SGDLS and CDR2 as YYNGEE. With 0 bases clipped from V and 10 bases from J, the junction kept 2 bases outside the gene matches.

The chain recombines TRBV12-3 or TRBV12-4 with TRBJ2-2; D is unclear. This CDR3 has 17 amino acids. V shed 3 bases and J shed 1 base, with 15 bases lying between them. The CDR3 DNA reads TGTGCCAGCAGTTTTAATGCCCAGATTTTGAACACCGGGGAGCTGTTTTTT. Amino acid sequence: CASSFNAQILNTGELFF.

The chain couples TRBV27 to TRBJ2-3; D possibly corresponds to TRBD2 (5 bases). Between the trimmed V and J ends, which lost 5 bases and 4 bases, there was a span of 16 bases. There are 15 residues in the CDR3. Germline values: CDR1 MNHEY, CDR2 SMNVEV (reference sequence). Here the CDR3 reads CASSVAYSPPDTQYF. The CDR3 nucleotides read TGTGCCAGCAGTGTAGCGTATTCCCCGCCAGATACGCAGTATTTT.

This clonotype was detected ten times or more. The J gene is TRBJ2-1, the V gene TRBV7-6; 11 bases line up with TRBD2. CDR1 is SGHVS and CDR2 is FNYEAQ in the germline V gene. V was pared by 2 bases and J by 6 bases, with 9 bases of the junction left unmatched. CDR3 length: 17 residues. This CDR3 reads CASSLLAGGTPVNEQFF. CDR3 in DNA: TGTGCCAGCAGCTTACTAGCGGGGGGTACCCCGGTCAATGAGCAGTTCTTC.

This clonotype was counted only a few times. V gene TRBV20-1 combines with J gene TRBJ2-1; D gene unclear. Germline CDR1 DFQATT, CDR2 SNEGSKA (reference sequence). This CDR3 spans 13 amino acids. V gave up 0 bases and J gave up 6 bases, with 9 bases separating them. DNA for the CDR3: TGCAGTGCTAGAGATGGAAAAACCAATGAGCAGTTCTTC. Translating it yields CSARDGKTNEQFF.

The gene calls are TRBV7-9 and TRBJ2-7, with 7 bases matching TRBD1. The CDR3 length is 13 residues. Germline lookup yields CDR1 SEHNR and CDR2 FQNEAQ (reference sequence). CDR3 in DNA: TGTGTCAGCAGCCGACAGGGTACCCGCGAGCAGTACGTC. It specifies CVSSRQGTREQYV.

The chain joins TRBV6-2 or TRBV6-3 to TRBJ1-3; D possibly corresponds to TRBD1 (5 bases). The CDR3 has 15 residues. Germline loops: CDR1 MNHEY, CDR2 SVGEGT. V lost 0 bases to trimming and J lost 2 bases, with 8 bases between them. CDR3 loop: CASSYSGDAGNTIYF. The CDR3 DNA is TGTGCCAGCAGTTACTCCGGGGACGCTGGAAACACCATATATTTT.

This clonotype was recorded a few times. The chain combines TRBV27 with TRBJ2-2; unclear D gene. The CDR3 is 12 amino acids. CDR1 MNHEY and CDR2 SMNVEV come from the germline V gene (reference sequence). V shed 4 bases and J shed 6 bases, with 6 bases lying between them. In nucleotides, the CDR3 is TGTGCCAGCAGTTATCCGGCCGGGGAGCTGTTTTTT. Translated, it gives CASSYPAGELFF.

V usage is TRBV4-1 and J usage is TRBJ2-6; 9 bases are a match to TRBD1. CDR1 is MGHRA and CDR2 is YSYEKL in the germline V gene. V shed 4 bases and J 0 bases; nucleotides not matched to a gene: 7. This CDR3 is 18 amino acids long. This CDR3 reads CASSLRDRDPSGANVLTF. In DNA, the CDR3 is TGCGCCAGCAGCCTCCGGGACAGGGACCCCTCTGGGGCCAACGTCCTGACTTTC.

The chain has TRBV4-1 and TRBJ1-1, with 7 bases matching TRBD1. The J segment lost 3 bases and the V segment lost 3 bases, leaving 7 bases of the junction unmatched. Germline V gives CDR1 MGHRA, CDR2 YSYEKL. CDR3 length equals 15 residues. The CDR3 DNA reads as TGCGCCAGCAGCCACCTTAGGGACAGCCACACTGAAGCTTTCTTT. Amino acids: CASSHLRDSHTEAFF.

This clonotype has ten or more counts. The CDR3 nucleotides are TGTGCCACCCCTTGGGGGGGGGAAACCGGGGAGCTGTTTTTT. It encodes CATPWGGETGELFF. The rearrangement links TRBV12-3 or TRBV12-4 to TRBJ2-2; 7 bases fit TRBD2. The CDR3 covers 14 residues. Trimming cost V 10 bases and J 5 bases; bases outside gene matches: 10.

The V and J genes are TRBV5-6 and TRBJ1-1; D possibly corresponds to TRBD1 (6 bases). V was clipped by 6 bases and J by 1 base, with 13 bases between them. The CDR3 runs to 14 residues. Per germline, CDR1 SGHDT and CDR2 YYEEEE. CDR3 in amino acids: CASIPQGRNTEAFF. CDR3 DNA sequence: TGTGCCAGCATCCCACAGGGAAGGAACACTGAAGCTTTCTTT. The variable domain in full, with the rest retrieved from reference TRBV5-6 and TRBJ1-1, is DAGVTQSPTHLIKTRGQQVTLRCSPKSGHDTVSWYQQALGQGPQFIFQYYEEEERQRGNFPDRFSGHQFPNYSSELNVNALLLGDSALYLCASIPQGRNTEAFFGQGTRLTVV.

The chain uses TRBV10-2 and TRBJ1-2; D call uncertain. Germline loops: CDR1 WSHSY, CDR2 SAAADI. V lost 3 bases and J lost 7, with 12 bases in between. The CDR3 extends over 13 amino acids. The DNA for the CDR3 is TGCGCCAGCAGTGAATCTCCCAAGGGTGGCTACACCTTC. Its translation is CASSESPKGGYTF.

This chain connects TRBV19 to TRBJ2-1, with 14 bases lining up with TRBD2. Per germline, CDR1 LNHDA and CDR2 SQIVND (reference sequence). The CDR3 is 19 amino acids. J was trimmed by 0 bases and V by 3 bases; bases with no gene match: 7. In DNA form, the CDR3 reads TGTGCCAGTAGTATGGGCGGACTAGCGGGGGGAAACTCCTACAATGAGCAGTTCTTC. It yields the protein CASSMGGLAGGNSYNEQFF.

This clonotype has just a few counts. The rearrangement links TRBV2 to TRBJ2-3; TRBD1 aligns across 9 bases. This CDR3 has 15 amino acids. V trimming: 6 bases; J trimming: 4 bases; junction bases outside the gene matches: 8. The germline gives CDR1 SNHLY, CDR2 FYNNEI. CDR3 residues: CASSSTGQGPDTQYF. The CDR3 DNA reads as TGTGCCAGCAGCTCGACGGGACAGGGTCCAGATACGCAGTATTTT. The full variable domain, rest sourced from reference TRBV2 and TRBJ2-3, is EPEVTQTPSHQVTQMGQEVILRCVPISNHLYFYWYRQILGQKVEFLVSFYNNEISEKSEIFDDQFSVERPDGSNFTLKIRSTKLEDSAMYFCASSSTGQGPDTQYFGPGTRLTVL.

The sample holds a few counts of this clonotype. The junction and the germline gene differ at one end; a read error may be behind it. The chain joins TRBV20-1 to TRBJ1-1, with D perhaps TRBD1 (5 bases). The CDR3 loop spans 10 amino acids. The germline gives CDR1 DFQATT, CDR2 SNEGSKA (reference sequence). The CDR3 region has the DNA TGCAGTGCAATAGGGGATGTGGTGAGTTTT. This gives the protein CSAIGDVVSF.

This clonotype was seen ten or more times. CDR3 bases: TGTGCCAGCAGCTTACCAGGCACCTACAATGAGCAGTTCTTC. Translating it yields CASSLPGTYNEQFF. V is TRBV7-2 and J is TRBJ2-1, with D unclear. Germline V gives CDR1 SGHTA, CDR2 FQGNSA. CDR3 length: 14 residues. Deletions cut 2 bases from V and 2 bases from J, with 7 bases between.

The genes are TRBV7-4 and TRBJ2-2; D may be TRBD1 or TRBD2 (5 bases each). The CDR3 sequence is 17 residues long. Germline lookup yields CDR1 SGHVT and CDR2 SQSDAQ. The V gene lost 3 bases and the J gene lost 2 bases, with 16 bases spanning the gap. The CDR3 coding sequence is TGTGCCAGCAGCTTGGCAGGGACCCACCCCAACACCGGGGAGCTGTTTTTT. Amino acid sequence: CASSLAGTHPNTGELFF.

The rearrangement links TRBV12-5 to TRBJ1-2; perhaps TRBD1 as D (5 bases). Germline lookup yields CDR1 LGHNT and CDR2 FRNRAP. The CDR3 has 13 residues. The V end was cut by 1 base, the J end by 6 bases, with 9 bases between. CDR3 in DNA: TGTGCTAGTGGTTTGGGGGCGACAGATGGCTACACCTTC. Translated: CASGLGATDGYTF.